A selection of T cell receptor beta chains follows, all from one sample in a study of blood T cell repertoires in COVID-19. The assay was immunoSEQ multiplex PCR, and TCRdb's table has in-frame clones only and misses some. The top ten hold approximately 8.6% of the sample, which has fewer than 250,000 clones, approximately 85% seen once. Sequencing was performed on PBMCs or T cells enriched from blood (not recorded which). The source is a woman aged 45-60 years with acute COVID-19. Each CDR3 is given with its conserved first and last residue. A D gene is named only where the DNA matches it firmly. Some rows mark clone size as missing; the rest say once, few, many or name a class of expanded clone.

TRBJ1-5,TRBV7-8,-,-,TGTGCCAGCAGCCCCTGGACAGAACCGAGCAATCAGCCCCAGCATTTT,CASSPWTEPSNQPQHF
TRBJ1-5,TRBV24-1,-,-,TGTGCCACCAGTAGCTCAAGCAATCAGCCCCAGCATTTT,CATSSSSNQPQHF
TRBJ2-1,TRBV27,-,-,TGTGCCAGCGGCGGGCTCCCGGGGTCCTACAATGAGCAGTTCTTC,CASGGLPGSYNEQFF
TRBJ1-5,TRBV6-5,-,-,TGTGCCAGCGGGGGGCAGCCCCAGCATTTT,CASGGQPQHF
TRBJ1-1,TRBV10-1,-,-,TGCGCCAGCAGTCGGGCGGGGAACACTGAAGCTTTCTTT,CASSRAGNTEAFF
TRBJ1-6,TRBV7-2,-,-,TGTGCCAGCAGCTTAGCCGGTCGGAGCTCCTATAATTCACCCCTCCACTTT,CASSLAGRSSYNSPLHF
TRBJ1-5,TRBV11-1,-,-,TGTGCCAGCTCCAGGGAGGGGGAATATCAGCCCCAGCATTTT,CASSREGEYQPQHF
TRBJ1-5,TRBV6-6,-,few,TGTGCCACCCGGGGGAATCAGCCCCAGCATTTT,CATRGNQPQHF
TRBJ1-2,TRBV18,-,-,TGTGCCAGCTCACCATCGGCTCGGACAAGGGGCTACACCTTC,CASSPSARTRGYTF
TRBJ2-5,TRBV5-5,TRBD1,-,TGTGCCAGTGCCGGGACAGGGGCCCAATTTTGGACCCAGTACTTC,CASAGTGAQFWTQYF
TRBJ1-5,TRBV6-2/TRBV6-3,-,-,TGTGCCAGCAGTTCCCGCCCCGGACTACTGGACCCGAATCAGCCCCAGCATTTT,CASSSRPGLLDPNQPQHF
TRBJ1-1,TRBV7-2,TRBD1,-,TGTGCCAGCAGCCGGGAGACAGGGAAGCTGACTGGAGCTTTCTTT,CASSRETGKLTGAFF
TRBJ2-3,TRBV4-1,-,-,TGCGCCAGCAGCCAAGAAAGGGGGAGCACAGATACGCAGTATTTT,CASSQERGSTDTQYF
TRBJ2-1,TRBV27,-,few,TGTGCCAGCAGTCCTCGTGGAGGGGCCCTCTACAATGAGCAGTTCTTC,CASSPRGGALYNEQFF
TRBJ2-3,TRBV5-1,-,-,TGCGCCAGCAGCTTGGATCTAGCATTCTCGGATACGCAGTATTTT,CASSLDLAFSDTQYF
TRBJ1-2,TRBV19,TRBD1,-,TGTGCCAGTAGCGTCCGGGACAGGGGGCCCAGCAACTATGGCTACACCTTC,CASSVRDRGPSNYGYTF
TRBJ1-1,TRBV5-1,-,-,TGCGCCAGCAGCTTCCGCGGTCAGAACACTGAAGCTTTCTTT,CASSFRGQNTEAFF
TRBJ2-5,TRBV5-1,-,-,TGCGCCAGCAGTCCACAGGACCAAGAGACCCAGTACTTC,CASSPQDQETQYF
TRBJ1-1,TRBV6-5,-,-,TGTGCCAGCACCCAAAGGGGGACGAAAAAAGCTTTCTTT,CASTQRGTKKAFF
TRBJ1-1,TRBV6-2/TRBV6-3,-,-,TGTGCCAGCAGTTACACGGAGCGAATGAACACTGAAGCTTTCTTT,CASSYTERMNTEAFF
TRBJ1-2,TRBV5-4,TRBD1,-,TGTGCCAGCAGCTCTCCTGGGACAGGGAGTGTGGAGGGTGGCTACACCTTC,CASSSPGTGSVEGGYTF
TRBJ1-6,TRBV21-1,-,-,TGTGCCAGCGGACAGGGAAAGGGAAATTCACCCCTCCACTTT,CASGQGKGNSPLHF
TRBJ1-6,TRBV7-9,TRBD1,-,TGTGCCAGCAGTCCCAGGGGGCGAATAATCAATTCACCCCTCCACTTT,CASSPRGRIINSPLHF
TRBJ2-7,TRBV19,-,-,TGTGCCAGTAGTATGGACTCGGCCTACGAGCAGTACTTC,CASSMDSAYEQYF
TRBJ1-4,TRBV15,-,once,TGTGCCACCAGCAGAGATAGGGGGGGCGCCGACGAAAAACTGTTTTTT,CATSRDRGGADEKLFF
TRBJ1-2,TRBV19,-,-,TGTGCCACCAGACTCGATACTAACTATGGCTACACCTTC,CATRLDTNYGYTF
TRBJ1-3,TRBV3-1/TRBV3-2,-,-,TGTGCCAGCAGCCGCGGGACGTCAGGAAACACCATATATTTT,CASSRGTSGNTIYF
TRBJ1-1,TRBV3-1/TRBV3-2,-,-,TGTGCCAGCAGCCAAGCCTTGGGCATCCCACGCACTGAAGCTTTCTTT,CASSQALGIPRTEAFF
TRBJ2-5,TRBV4-1,TRBD2,-,TGCGCCAGCAGCCAAGCTGGACTAGCGGGACCGCAAGAGACCCAGTACTTC,CASSQAGLAGPQETQYF
TRBJ2-7,TRBV5-1,TRBD2,-,TGCGCCAGCAGGCGGGAGGGTAAGTCCTACGAGCAGTACTTC,CASRREGKSYEQYF
TRBJ2-2,TRBV3-1/TRBV3-2,-,-,TGTGCCAGCAGCCAAGATATAGAGGGGGTGAACACCGGGGAGCTGTTTTTT,CASSQDIEGVNTGELFF
TRBJ2-6,TRBV11-3,-,once,TGTGCCAGCAGCTTAGATGTCGGGGCTGGGGCCAACGTCCTGACTTTC,CASSLDVGAGANVLTF
TRBJ1-2,TRBV27,-,-,TGTGCCAGCAGTTTTGAACAAACGGGCTATGGCTACACCTTC,CASSFEQTGYGYTF
TRBJ1-1,TRBV7-9,TRBD1,once,TGTGCCAGCAGCGCCCCGGGACAGGGAGATACTGAAGCTTTCTTT,CASSAPGQGDTEAFF